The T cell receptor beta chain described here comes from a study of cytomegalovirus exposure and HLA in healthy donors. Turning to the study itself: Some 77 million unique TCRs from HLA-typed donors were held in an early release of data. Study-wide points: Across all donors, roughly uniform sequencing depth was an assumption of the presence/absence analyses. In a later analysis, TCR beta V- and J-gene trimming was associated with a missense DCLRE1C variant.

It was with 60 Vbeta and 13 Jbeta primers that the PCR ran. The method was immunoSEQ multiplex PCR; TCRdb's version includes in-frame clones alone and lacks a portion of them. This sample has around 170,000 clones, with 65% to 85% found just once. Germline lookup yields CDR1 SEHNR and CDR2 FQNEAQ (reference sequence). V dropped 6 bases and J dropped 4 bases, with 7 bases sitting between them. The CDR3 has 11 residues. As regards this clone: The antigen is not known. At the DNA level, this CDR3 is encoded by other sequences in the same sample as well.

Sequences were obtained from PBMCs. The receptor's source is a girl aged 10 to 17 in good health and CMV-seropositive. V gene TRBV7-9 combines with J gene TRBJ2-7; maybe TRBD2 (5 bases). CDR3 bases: TGTGCCAGCAGTCCGGGGTACGAGCAGTACTTC. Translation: CASSPGYEQYF.